The rows below give T cell receptor beta chains drawn from one sample of a study of cytomegalovirus exposure and HLA in healthy donors. The method was immunoSEQ multiplex PCR; TCRdb's version includes in-frame clones alone and lacks a portion of them. The sample has about 150,000 clones, about four fifths seen once; the top ten hold 2.8%. The material sequenced was PBMCs. The origin of the receptors is a man between 18 and 35 years old in good health and CMV-seronegative. Each CDR3 is given with its conserved first and last residue.

TRBJ2-1,TRBV25-1,CASTFWGVRYYNEQFF
TRBJ2-3,TRBV4-1,CASSQDGYTQYF
TRBJ1-1,TRBV5-1,CASSPGRTGRDTEAFF
TRBJ2-1,TRBV7-9,CASISGREGGEQFF
TRBJ1-4,TRBV5-1,CASSSGQVDEKLFF
TRBJ2-3,TRBV18,CASSWAGPTDTQYF
TRBJ2-5,TRBV5-4,CASSFDRGLETQYF
TRBJ1-5,TRBV29-1,CSVEFGGGQPQHF
TRBJ2-7,TRBV9,CASSVAGSYEQYF
TRBJ2-6,TRBV5-6,CASRASGANGLTF
TRBJ1-1,TRBV13,CASSSTEGAGSIPEAFF
TRBJ1-5,TRBV6-5,CASRDRDNQPQHF
TRBJ1-1,TRBV7-9,CASSFGTEANTEAFF
NA,TRBV29-1,CSVSRRDRGNEQYF
TRBJ2-5,TRBV6-1,CASSATSGGAMGETQYF
TRBJ1-5,TRBV2,CASSDPGYSNQPQHF